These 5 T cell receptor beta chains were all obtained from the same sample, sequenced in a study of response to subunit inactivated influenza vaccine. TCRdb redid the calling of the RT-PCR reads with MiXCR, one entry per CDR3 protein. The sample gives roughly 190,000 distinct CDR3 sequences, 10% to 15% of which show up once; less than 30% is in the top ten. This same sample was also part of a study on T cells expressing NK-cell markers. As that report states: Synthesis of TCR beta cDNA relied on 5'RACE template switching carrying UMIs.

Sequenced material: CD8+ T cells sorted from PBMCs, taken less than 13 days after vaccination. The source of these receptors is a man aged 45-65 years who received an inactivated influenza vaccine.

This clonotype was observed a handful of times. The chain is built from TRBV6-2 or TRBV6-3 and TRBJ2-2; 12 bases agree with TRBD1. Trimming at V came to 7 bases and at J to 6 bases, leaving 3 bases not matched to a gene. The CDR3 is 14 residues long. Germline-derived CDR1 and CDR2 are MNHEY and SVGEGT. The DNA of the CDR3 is TGTGCCAGCATGGGACAGGGGGCGGCCGGGGAGCTGTTTTTT. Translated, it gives CASMGQGAAGELFF.

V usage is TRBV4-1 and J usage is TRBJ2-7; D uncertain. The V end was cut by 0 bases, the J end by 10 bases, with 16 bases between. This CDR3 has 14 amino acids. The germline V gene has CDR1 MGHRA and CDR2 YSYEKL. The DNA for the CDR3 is TGCGCCAGCAGCCAAGAGATTTCGGCCTACGGCCAGTACTTC. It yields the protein CASSQEISAYGQYF.

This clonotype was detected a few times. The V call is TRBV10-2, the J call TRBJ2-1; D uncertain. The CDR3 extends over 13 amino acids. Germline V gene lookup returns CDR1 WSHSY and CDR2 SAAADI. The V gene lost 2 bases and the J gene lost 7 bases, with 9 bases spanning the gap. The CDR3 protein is CASSEPNMNEQFF. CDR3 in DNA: TGCGCCAGCAGTGAGCCCAACATGAATGAGCAGTTCTTC.

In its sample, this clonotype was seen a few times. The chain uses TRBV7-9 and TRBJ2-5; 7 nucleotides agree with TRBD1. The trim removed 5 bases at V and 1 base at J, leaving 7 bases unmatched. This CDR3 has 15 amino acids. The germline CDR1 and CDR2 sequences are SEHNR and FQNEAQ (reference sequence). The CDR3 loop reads CASSIHGTAQETQYF. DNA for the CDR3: TGTGCCAGCAGCATCCACGGGACAGCCCAAGAGACCCAGTACTTC.

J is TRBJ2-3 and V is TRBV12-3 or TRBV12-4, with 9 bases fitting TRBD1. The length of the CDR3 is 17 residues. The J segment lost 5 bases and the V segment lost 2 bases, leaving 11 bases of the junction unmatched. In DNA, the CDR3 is TGTGCCAGCAGTTTAACGTTTAGGGACAGGGTGAGAGATACGCAGTATTTT. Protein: CASSLTFRDRVRDTQYF.